This TCR beta chain was identified in a study of cytomegalovirus exposure and HLA in healthy donors. Study results and caveats: Per a prior analysis, the majority of TCR beta V segments were productive roughly 87% or roughly 30% of the time. Reportedly, diagnosis of cytomegalovirus status by the classifier showed high specificity and sensitivity. An analysis that was carried out later associated 16,000 or so TCR beta sequences with HLA alleles at 0.05 false discovery rate.

This clone was counted a few times. Its target is not known. Amplification used 60 Vbeta primers and 13 Jbeta primers. The assay was immunoSEQ multiplex PCR, and TCRdb's table has in-frame clones only and misses some. The table includes about 180,000 clones, around 80% detected once. The TCR originated in a girl aged 10 to 17 in good health and CMV-seropositive. The sample comprised PBMCs.

The CDR3 nucleotides read TGCGCCAGCAGCCAAGAGGAGGGTAGCGGGAGGGTCGGGGAGACCCAGTACTTC. This gives the protein CASSQEEGSGRVGETQYF. The V and J genes are TRBV4-3 and TRBJ2-5; 11 bases are a match to TRBD2. J was trimmed by 5 bases and V by 0 bases; bases with no gene match: 11. CDR1 is LGHNA and CDR2 is YSLEER in the germline V gene. The CDR3 covers 18 residues.